This T cell receptor beta chain appears in the sequencing data of a study of T cells in Graves' hyperthyroidism and ophthalmopathy. The CDR3 contains 13 residues. V lost 0 bases and J 10 bases, leaving 13 bases between the germline ends. CDR1 and CDR2 (germline): SGHDT, YYEEEE. At least ten counts were recorded for this clonotype. RNA transcripts were the template for amplifying TCR beta CDR3 regions. TCR CDR3 regions were first amplified by RT-PCR with HTBI primers. TCRdb reprocessed the multiplex PCR reads with MiXCR, giving one entry per CDR3 protein. The sample lists roughly 380,000 distinct CDR3 sequences; around 13% were seen once. Clinical symptoms, serum thyroxine, TRAb, thyroid ultrasound and orbital computed tomography informed diagnoses. The PBMCs studied were ones that came from 10 ml fresh peripheral blood.

This chain uses TRBV5-6 with TRBJ1-1; the D gene is possibly TRBD1 (5 bases). The sequenced material came from blood. This clonotype was sampled from a woman aged 55-69 years with Graves' hyperthyroidism. Written as DNA, the CDR3 is TGTGCCAGCAGCTTGGGGGACCCCCGTGGAGCTTTCTTT. The encoded protein is CASSLGDPRGAFF.